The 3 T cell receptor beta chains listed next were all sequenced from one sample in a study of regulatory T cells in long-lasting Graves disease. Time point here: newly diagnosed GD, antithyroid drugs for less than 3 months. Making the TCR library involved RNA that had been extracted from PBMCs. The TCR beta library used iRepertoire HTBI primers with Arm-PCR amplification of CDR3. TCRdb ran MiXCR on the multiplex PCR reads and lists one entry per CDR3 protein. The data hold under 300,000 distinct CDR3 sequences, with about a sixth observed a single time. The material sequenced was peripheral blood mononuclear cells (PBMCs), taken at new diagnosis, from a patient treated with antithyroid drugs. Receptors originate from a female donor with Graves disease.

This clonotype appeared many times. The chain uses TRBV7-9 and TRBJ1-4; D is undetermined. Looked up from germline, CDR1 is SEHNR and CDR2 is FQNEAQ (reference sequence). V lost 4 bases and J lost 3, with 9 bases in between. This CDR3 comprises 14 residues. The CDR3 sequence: CASSWGAPNEKLFF. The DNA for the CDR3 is TGTGCCAGCAGCTGGGGTGCACCTAATGAAAAACTGTTTTTT.

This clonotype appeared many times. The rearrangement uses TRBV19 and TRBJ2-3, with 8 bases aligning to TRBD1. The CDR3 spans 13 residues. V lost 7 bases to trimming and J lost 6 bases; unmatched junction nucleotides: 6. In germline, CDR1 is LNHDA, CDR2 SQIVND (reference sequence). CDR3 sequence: CASMDRVADTQYF. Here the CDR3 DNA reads TGTGCCAGTATGGACAGGGTGGCTGATACGCAGTATTTT.

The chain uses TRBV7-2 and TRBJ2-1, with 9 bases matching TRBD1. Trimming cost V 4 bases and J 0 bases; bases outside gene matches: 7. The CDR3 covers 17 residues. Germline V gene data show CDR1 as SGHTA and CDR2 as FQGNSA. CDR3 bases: TGTGCCAGCAGCTGGGGACAGGGTCCAAACTCCTACAATGAGCAGTTCTTC. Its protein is CASSWGQGPNSYNEQFF. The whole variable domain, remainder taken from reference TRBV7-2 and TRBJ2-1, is GAGVSQSPSNKVTEKGKDVELRCDPISGHTALYWYRQSLGQGLEFLIYFQGNSAPDKSGLPSDRFSAERTGGSVSTLTIQRTQQEDSAVYLCASSWGQGPNSYNEQFFGPGTRLTVL.